One sample yielded the 27 T cell receptor beta chains listed below, sequenced in a study of T cell responses to AZD1222 COVID-19 vaccine (dated by TCRdb to the early 2020s). Library prep was done by the immunoSEQ multiplex PCR assay. TCRdb carries this immuneACCESS record with in-frame sequences only. Its versions omit some clonotypes, under half of them owing to an unresolved V gene in the studies checked, with the rest unexplained. A total of 100,000 to 150,000 clones appear in this sample, about nine tenths of them only once. The ten largest make up roughly 7.2% of the sample. The time point label for this specimen denotes: baseline before first vaccination. Sequenced here: peripheral blood, sampled on day 0 of AZD1222 vaccination. The receptors here all came from an adult in good health.

V gene TRBV7-8 combines with J gene TRBJ1-5; D may be TRBD1 (5 bases). Per the germline V gene, CDR1 is SGHVS and CDR2 is FQNEAQ. Trimming left V 5 bases short and J 6 bases short, with 11 bases between. This CDR3 comprises 13 residues. The CDR3 bases are TGTGCCAGCAGCGAAAGTAGGGGTCAGCCCCAGCATTTT. This encodes CASSESRGQPQHF.

This clone was detected only a few times. CDR3 amino acids: CASSYFGTGSYEQYF. The CDR3 DNA reads as TGTGCCAGCAGTTACTTTGGGACTGGCTCCTACGAGCAGTACTTC. This rearrangement joins TRBV27 to TRBJ2-7; possible D gene TRBD2, 6 bases. Trimming took 4 bases from V and 0 from J, leaving 13 bases between them. The CDR3 consists of 15 residues. Germline lookup yields CDR1 MNHEY and CDR2 SMNVEV (reference sequence).

V is TRBV30 and J is TRBJ1-2; TRBD1 matches at 7 bases. The CDR3 runs to 15 residues. Per germline, CDR1 GTSNPN and CDR2 SVGIG (reference sequence). The junction had 9 bases not matched to a gene; V was cut back by 2 bases and J by 3 bases. The CDR3 reads CAWSFGLTGDYGYTF. The DNA of the CDR3 is TGTGCCTGGAGTTTCGGCCTCACAGGGGACTATGGCTACACCTTC.

J is TRBJ1-2 and V is TRBV24-1, with D unresolved. The CDR3 covers 13 residues. Germline CDR1 reads KGHDR; CDR2 reads SFDVKD. V gave up 5 bases and J gave up 7 bases, with 13 bases separating them. This CDR3 is CATSVGEGIGYTF. The CDR3 nucleotides read TGTGCCACCAGTGTTGGGGAGGGTATTGGCTACACCTTC.

The count of this clone is one. The chain combines TRBV6-5 with TRBJ2-2; tentatively, D is TRBD2 (6 bases). The CDR3 runs 13 residues. The V gene lost 6 bases and the J gene lost 7 bases, with 12 bases spanning the gap. The V gene's germline CDR1 is MNHEY and CDR2 SVGAGI. Written as DNA, the CDR3 is TGTGCCAGCAGGAGGGACTGGAGCGGGGAGCTGTTTTTT. This translates into CASRRDWSGELFF.

The chain has TRBV5-5 and TRBJ1-3; D is uncertain. The germline V gene has CDR1 SGHKS and CDR2 YYEKEE (reference sequence). V was cut by 4 bases and J by 6 bases, with 11 bases left in between. The CDR3 has 13 residues. CDR3 coding DNA: TGTGCCAGCAGCGATTATATGGCAAACACCATATATTTT. It codes for CASSDYMANTIYF.

The rearrangement links TRBV7-9 to TRBJ2-2; 8 bases are shared with TRBD2. The CDR3 loop spans 18 amino acids. V dropped 1 base and J dropped 0; count of bases not matched to a gene: 7. Germline V gene data show CDR1 as SEHNR and CDR2 as FQNEAQ (reference sequence). As DNA, the CDR3 is TGTGCCAGCAGCTTAGGGACTAGCTCATTCGCGAACACCGGGGAGCTGTTTTTT. Amino acids: CASSLGTSSFANTGELFF.

The chain employs TRBV27 and TRBJ1-4, with 8 nucleotides matching TRBD1. The ends lost 1 base at V and 6 bases at J; junction bases unmatched: 1. Germline V gene sequence: CDR1 MNHEY, CDR2 SMNVEV (reference sequence). The CDR3 is made up of 14 amino acids. The DNA of the CDR3 is TGTGCCAGCAGTTTATTGACAGGGGATGAAAAACTGTTTTTT. It translates to CASSLLTGDEKLFF.

V gene TRBV6-5 combines with J gene TRBJ1-4, with 10 bases identical to TRBD1. The CDR3 runs to 13 residues. CDR1 MNHEY and CDR2 SVGAGI come from the germline V gene. J lost 10 bases, V lost 7 bases, and 6 bases had no gene match. The CDR3 DNA reads TGTGCCAGCATGACAGGGGGCTACGGAAAACTGTTTTTT. This sequence encodes CASMTGGYGKLFF.

A few counts support this clone. The chain links TRBV7-9 to TRBJ2-3; tentatively, D is TRBD2 (5 bases). The CDR3 totals 16 residues. The germline V and J ends were trimmed by 2 bases and 3 bases, with 15 bases remaining between them. Germline-derived CDR1 and CDR2 are SEHNR and FQNEAQ (reference sequence). CDR3 nucleotides: TGTGCCAGCAGCTTATTGGACCGAGTAGCGACAGATACGCAGTATTTT. This sequence encodes CASSLLDRVATDTQYF.

This chain connects TRBV11-2 to TRBJ1-1; D remains ambiguous. V shed 3 bases and J shed 2 bases, with 4 bases lying between them. The V gene's germline CDR1 is SGHAT and CDR2 FQNNGV. The CDR3 covers 12 residues. The CDR3 loop is CASSFQNTEAFF. CDR3 coding DNA: TGTGCCAGCAGCTTTCAAAACACTGAAGCTTTCTTT.

The chain joins TRBV25-1 to TRBJ1-1; unclear D gene. This CDR3 is 14 amino acids long. Trimming took 8 bases from V and 5 from J, leaving 18 bases between them. Germline V lookup: CDR1 MGHDK, CDR2 SYGVNS. The CDR3 region is CASRTPGLGTEAFF. The CDR3 region has the DNA TGTGCCAGCCGAACCCCTGGATTGGGGACTGAAGCTTTCTTT.

This rearrangement joins TRBV5-1 to TRBJ2-7; no clear D. Germline CDR1 is SGHRS and CDR2 is YFSETQ. V was trimmed by 3 bases and J by 5 bases, leaving 15 bases between them. CDR3 length: 14 amino acids. The CDR3 here is CASSSSAERHEQYF. The CDR3 DNA sequence: TGCGCCAGCAGCTCCTCGGCGGAGCGCCACGAGCAGTACTTC.

A remark on this clone: The DNA is omitted, as the CDR3 cannot be located on it reliably, and the CDR3 follows TCRdb's listing. The gene calls are TRBV7-8 and TRBJ1-1. The V gene's germline CDR1 is SGHVS and CDR2 FQNEAQ. Counting both end residues, the CDR3 totals 13 amino acids. The CDR3 sequence is CASSLVLRAEAFF.

In the case of this clone: Other nucleotide sequences in the sample specify the same CDR3. The rearrangement links TRBV27 to TRBJ1-2; unclear D gene. The V and J ends lost 5 bases and 1 base respectively, with 8 bases between them. Germline V gene sequence: CDR1 MNHEY, CDR2 SMNVEV (reference sequence). This CDR3 spans 13 amino acids. This CDR3 is CASSLESNYGYTF. The CDR3 region has the DNA TGTGCCAGCAGTCTAGAAAGTAACTATGGCTACACCTTC.

This rearrangement joins TRBV6-2 or TRBV6-3 to TRBJ2-7; D uncertain. With 0 bases removed from V and 0 bases from J, the gap between germline ends came to 9 bases. Germline V gene sequence: CDR1 MNHEY, CDR2 SVGEGT. The CDR3 has 15 residues. This CDR3 is CASSYSVPSSYEQYF. CDR3 DNA: TGTGCCAGCAGTTACTCCGTACCCAGCTCCTACGAGCAGTACTTC.

The chain links TRBV4-1 to TRBJ2-7; 8 bases are shared with TRBD2. The CDR3 extends over 15 amino acids. Per germline, CDR1 MGHRA and CDR2 YSYEKL. Losses at the gene ends were 6 bases for V and 4 bases for J; bases not matched to a gene: 11. The CDR3 loop reads CASRYRGGNEYEQYF. The CDR3 region has the DNA TGCGCCAGCAGGTACCGGGGGGGGAACGAATACGAGCAGTACTTC.

This rearrangement joins TRBV28 to TRBJ2-3, with 7 bases lining up with TRBD1. The germline CDR1 and CDR2 sequences are MDHEN and SYDVKM. CDR3 length: 14 amino acids. J gave up 2 bases and V 7 bases, and 6 bases lay outside the gene matches. The CDR3 DNA reads as TGTGCCAGCATCAGGGGGTCGTTCACAGATACGCAGTATTTT. It specifies CASIRGSFTDTQYF.

This chain links TRBV6-5 with TRBJ1-2; 9 bases match TRBD1. J lost 7 bases, V lost 4 bases, and 4 bases had no gene match. The CDR3 runs to 13 residues. From germline, CDR1 is MNHEY and CDR2 SVGAGI. The CDR3 is CASSLGTGSGYTF. CDR3 coding DNA: TGTGCCAGCAGTTTAGGGACAGGGTCTGGCTACACCTTC.

V usage is TRBV11-2 and J usage is TRBJ1-4; 8 bases match TRBD1. CDR3 length equals 15 residues. With V trimmed by 6 bases and J by 5 bases, 8 bases remained unmatched. Germline CDR1 reads SGHAT; CDR2 reads FQNNGV. CDR3 coding DNA: TGTGCCAGCAGTTACGACAGGGGCCAAAATGAAAAACTGTTTTTT. Encoded protein: CASSYDRGQNEKLFF.

This sequence joins TRBV5-1 and TRBJ1-1; D is perhaps TRBD1 (5 bases). In germline, CDR1 is SGHRS, CDR2 YFSETQ. The CDR3 spans 12 residues. Trimming removed 0 bases at V and 10 bases at J, with 10 bases between. The chain's CDR3 is CASSLGDGGAFF. CDR3 nucleotide sequence: TGCGCCAGCAGCTTGGGGGACGGTGGAGCTTTCTTT.

The V gene is TRBV11-2, the J gene TRBJ1-5, with D possibly TRBD1 on 5 matching bases. Trimming removed 5 bases at V and 4 bases at J, with 9 bases between. The CDR3 has 13 amino acids. In germline, CDR1 is SGHAT, CDR2 FQNNGV. The CDR3 coding sequence is TGTGCCAGCAGCGCAAACAGGAATCAGCCCCAGCATTTT. Amino acids: CASSANRNQPQHF.

J is TRBJ2-3 and V is TRBV28; TRBD2 might be the D (6 bases). V was trimmed by 10 bases and J by 5 bases, leaving 7 bases between them. The CDR3 totals 10 residues. The germline V gene has CDR1 MDHEN and CDR2 SYDVKM. As DNA, the CDR3 is TGTGCCATCGGGAGAGATACGCAGTATTTT. Protein product: CAIGRDTQYF.

This sequence joins TRBV27 and TRBJ1-6; possibly TRBD1 for D (6 bases). The CDR3 is 15 amino acids. The germline CDR1 and CDR2 sequences are MNHEY and SMNVEV (reference sequence). With 4 bases removed from V and 7 bases from J, the gap between germline ends came to 14 bases. CDR3 coding DNA: TGTGCCAGCAGTTATCAGGGTGGGGGCAATTCACCCCTCCACTTT. It is translated as CASSYQGGGNSPLHF.

The table lists this clone with a few counts. The chain couples TRBV5-8 to TRBJ2-7; possibly TRBD1 for D (5 bases). Germline CDR1 and CDR2: SGHTS and YDEGEE. CDR3 length: 13 amino acids. V was clipped by 0 bases and J by 3 bases, with 7 bases between them. The CDR3 sequence: CASSLVRGYEQYF. In DNA form, the CDR3 reads TGTGCCAGCAGCTTGGTTAGGGGCTACGAGCAGTACTTC.

This chain uses TRBV28 with TRBJ1-5; 7 bases agree with TRBD1. Germline V gene sequence: CDR1 MDHEN, CDR2 SYDVKM. The CDR3 totals 14 residues. The ends lost 6 bases at V and 1 base at J; junction bases unmatched: 3. The CDR3 coding sequence is TGTGCCAGCAGCGGAGGGGGCAGCAATCAGCCCCAGCATTTT. It specifies CASSGGGSNQPQHF.

The sample holds a few counts of this clone. The chain is built from TRBV7-2 and TRBJ1-4; D might be TRBD1 (6 bases). This CDR3 spans 15 amino acids. V lost 4 bases to trimming and J lost 8 bases, with 17 bases between them. Germline V CDR1 and CDR2: SGHTA, FQGNSA. The CDR3 sequence: CASSSSQGGVEKLFF. CDR3 in DNA: TGTGCCAGCAGCTCCTCACAGGGAGGAGTCGAAAAACTGTTTTTT.